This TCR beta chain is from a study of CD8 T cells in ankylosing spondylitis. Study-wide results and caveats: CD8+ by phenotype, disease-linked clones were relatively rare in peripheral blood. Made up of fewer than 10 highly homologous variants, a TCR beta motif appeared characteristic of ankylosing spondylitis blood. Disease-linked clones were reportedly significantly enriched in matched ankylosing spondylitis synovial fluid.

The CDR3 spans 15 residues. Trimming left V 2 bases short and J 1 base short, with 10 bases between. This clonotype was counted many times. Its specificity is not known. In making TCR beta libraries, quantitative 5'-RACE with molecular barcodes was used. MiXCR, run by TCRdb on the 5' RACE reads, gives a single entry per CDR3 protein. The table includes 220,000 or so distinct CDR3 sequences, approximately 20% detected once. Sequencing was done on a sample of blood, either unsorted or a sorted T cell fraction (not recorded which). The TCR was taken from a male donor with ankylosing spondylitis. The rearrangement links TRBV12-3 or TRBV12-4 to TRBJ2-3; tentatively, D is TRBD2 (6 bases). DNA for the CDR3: TGTGCCAGCAGTTTATCTGGGGAGGGCACAGATACGCAGTATTTT. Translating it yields CASSLSGEGTDTQYF.